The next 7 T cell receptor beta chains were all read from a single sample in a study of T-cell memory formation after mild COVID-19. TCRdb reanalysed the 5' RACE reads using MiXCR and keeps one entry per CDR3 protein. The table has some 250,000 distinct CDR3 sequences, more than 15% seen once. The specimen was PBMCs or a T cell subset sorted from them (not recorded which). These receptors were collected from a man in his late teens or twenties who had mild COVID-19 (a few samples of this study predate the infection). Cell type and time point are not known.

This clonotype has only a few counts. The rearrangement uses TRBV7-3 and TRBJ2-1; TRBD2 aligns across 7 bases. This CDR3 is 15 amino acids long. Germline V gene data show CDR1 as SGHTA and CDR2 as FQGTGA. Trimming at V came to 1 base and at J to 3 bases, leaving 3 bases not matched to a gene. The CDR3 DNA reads TGTGCCAGCAGCTTAAGGGGGGGGTACTACAATGAGCAGTTCTTC. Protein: CASSLRGGYYNEQFF. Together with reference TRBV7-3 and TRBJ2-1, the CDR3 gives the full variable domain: GAGVSQTPSNKVTEKGKYVELRCDPISGHTALYWYRQSLGQGPEFLIYFQGTGAADDSGLPNDRFFAVRPEGSVSTLKIQRTERGDSAVYLCASSLRGGYYNEQFFGPGTRLTVL.

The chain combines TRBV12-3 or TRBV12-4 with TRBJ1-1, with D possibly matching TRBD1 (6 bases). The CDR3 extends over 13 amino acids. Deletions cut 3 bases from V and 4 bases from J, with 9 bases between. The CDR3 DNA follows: TGTGCCAGCAGTTTTACAGGGATCACTGAAGCTTTCTTT. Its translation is CASSFTGITEAFF.

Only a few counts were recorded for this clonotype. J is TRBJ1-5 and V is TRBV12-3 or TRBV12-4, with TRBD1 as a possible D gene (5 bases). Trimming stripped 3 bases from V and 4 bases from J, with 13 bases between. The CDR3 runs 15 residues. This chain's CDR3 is CASSLGVAGNQPQHF. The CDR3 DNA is TGTGCCAGCAGTTTGGGGGTAGCAGGGAATCAGCCCCAGCATTTT.

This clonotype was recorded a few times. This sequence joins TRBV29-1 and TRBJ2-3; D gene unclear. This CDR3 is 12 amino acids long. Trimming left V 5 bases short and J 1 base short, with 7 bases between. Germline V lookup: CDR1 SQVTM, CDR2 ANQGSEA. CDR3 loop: CSVTPGTDTQYF. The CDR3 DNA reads TGCAGCGTTACACCTGGCACAGATACGCAGTATTTT.

CDR3: CSARDGGGRNNEQFF. The CDR3, as DNA: TGCAGTGCTAGAGATGGAGGCGGGCGAAACAATGAGCAGTTCTTC. The rearrangement joins TRBV20-1 to TRBJ2-1, with D possibly being TRBD2 (5 bases). The germline V and J ends were trimmed by 0 bases and 5 bases, with 14 bases remaining between them. CDR1 and CDR2 (germline): DFQATT, SNEGSKA (reference sequence). The CDR3 consists of 15 residues.

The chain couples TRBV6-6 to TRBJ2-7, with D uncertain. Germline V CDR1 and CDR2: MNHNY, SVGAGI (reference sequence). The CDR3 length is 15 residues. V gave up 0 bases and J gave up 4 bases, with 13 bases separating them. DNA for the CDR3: TGTGCCAGCAGTTACTCGAGTAACGGCGGTTACGAGCAGTACTTC. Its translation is CASSYSSNGGYEQYF.

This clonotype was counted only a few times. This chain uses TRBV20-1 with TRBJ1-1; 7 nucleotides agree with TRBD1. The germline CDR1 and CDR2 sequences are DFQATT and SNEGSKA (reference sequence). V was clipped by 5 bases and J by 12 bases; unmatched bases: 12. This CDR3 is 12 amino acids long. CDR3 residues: CSAGGQLSHPFF. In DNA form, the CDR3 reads TGCAGTGCTGGGGGACAGTTGAGCCATCCTTTCTTT.